This TCR beta chain was sequenced during a study of patients and donors after allogeneic stem cell transplantation. TCRdb recomputed calls from the RT-PCR reads with MiXCR, one row per CDR3 protein. The sample contains roughly 200,000 distinct CDR3 sequences, 41% of which appear only once. The receptor was derived from a human donor who was either an allogeneic HSCT recipient or a stem cell or donor lymphocyte infusion donor (not recorded which). It is not recorded whose cells these are; they may come from a transplant donor. Sample: blood, either unsorted or a sorted T cell fraction (not recorded which).

The DNA for the CDR3 is TGCGCCAGCAGCAGACTCCCAGGGAGGGATAATTCACCCCTCCACTTT. Translation: CASSRLPGRDNSPLHF. This sequence joins TRBV5-1 and TRBJ1-6; D might be TRBD1 (5 bases). Germline assignment: CDR1 SGHRS and CDR2 YFSETQ. CDR3 length equals 16 residues. Between the trimmed V and J ends, which lost 4 bases and 5 bases, there was a span of 16 bases.